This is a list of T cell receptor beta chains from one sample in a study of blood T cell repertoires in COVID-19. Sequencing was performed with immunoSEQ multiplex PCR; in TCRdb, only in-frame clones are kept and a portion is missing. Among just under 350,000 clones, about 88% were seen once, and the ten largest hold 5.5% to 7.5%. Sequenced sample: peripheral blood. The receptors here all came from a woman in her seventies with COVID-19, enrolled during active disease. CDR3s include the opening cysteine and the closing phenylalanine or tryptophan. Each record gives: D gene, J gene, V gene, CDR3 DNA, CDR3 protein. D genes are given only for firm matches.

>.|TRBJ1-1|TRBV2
TGTGCCAGCAGTGAAAGGGTCGCCGAGAGGGACACTGAAGCTTTCTTT
CASSERVAERDTEAFF
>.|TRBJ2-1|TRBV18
TGTGCCAGCTCACCGCAAACAGGAGACAATGAGCAGTTCTTC
CASSPQTGDNEQFF
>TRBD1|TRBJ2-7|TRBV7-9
TGTGCCAGCAGCTTACCGGGACAGGGCCACGAGCAGTACTTC
CASSLPGQGHEQYF
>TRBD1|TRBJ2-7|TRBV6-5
TGTGCCAGCAGCCGGGACAGGGGGTGGGAAGAGCAGTACTTC
CASSRDRGWEEQYF
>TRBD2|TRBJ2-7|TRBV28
TGTGCCAGCAGTCCGACCCGGGGGGGGGCCTACGAGCAGTACTTC
CASSPTRGGAYEQYF
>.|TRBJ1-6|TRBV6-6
TGTGCCAGCAGTTTGCTCAGTTCCGGAGGGGTGTCACCCCTCCACTTT
CASSLLSSGGVSPLHF
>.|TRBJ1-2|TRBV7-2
TGTGCCAGCAGCTCAGGGTCTGGTCCTGGCTACACCTTC
CASSSGSGPGYTF
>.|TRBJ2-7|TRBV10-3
TGTGCCATCAGTCCGGGACAAAGCTCCTACGAGCAGTACTTC
CAISPGQSSYEQYF
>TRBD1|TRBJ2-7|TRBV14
TGTGCCAGCAGGTCCGGACAGGACTCCTACGAGCAGTACTTC
CASRSGQDSYEQYF
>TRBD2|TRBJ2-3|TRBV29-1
TGCAGCGTTGAGATAACGGGACTAGCGGCAGATACGCAGTATTTT
CSVEITGLAADTQYF
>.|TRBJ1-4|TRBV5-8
TGTGCCAGCAGCTGGGGGGGAGTTAATGAAAAACTGTTTTTT
CASSWGGVNEKLFF
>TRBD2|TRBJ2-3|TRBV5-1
TGCGCCAGCAGCTCCCCGGGACTAGCAAACACGCAGTATTTT
CASSSPGLANTQYF
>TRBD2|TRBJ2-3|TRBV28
TGTGCCAGCAGTTTTCCGGATAGCGGGCGCGCAGATACGCAGTATTTT
CASSFPDSGRADTQYF
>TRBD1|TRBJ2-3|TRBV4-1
TGCGCCAGCAGCCAAAGAAGTTTTCGAGACAGGGAAACAGATACGCAGTATTTT
CASSQRSFRDRETDTQYF
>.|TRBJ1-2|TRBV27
TGTGCCAGCAGTATACAGGCGGACTATGGCTACACCTTC
CASSIQADYGYTF
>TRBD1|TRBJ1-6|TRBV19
TGTGCCAGTAGTGTAACAGGGGCTACCTCACCCCTCCACTTT
CASSVTGATSPLHF
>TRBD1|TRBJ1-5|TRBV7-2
TGTGCCAGCAGCTTAGCGGACAGGGACCAGCCCCAGCATTTT
CASSLADRDQPQHF